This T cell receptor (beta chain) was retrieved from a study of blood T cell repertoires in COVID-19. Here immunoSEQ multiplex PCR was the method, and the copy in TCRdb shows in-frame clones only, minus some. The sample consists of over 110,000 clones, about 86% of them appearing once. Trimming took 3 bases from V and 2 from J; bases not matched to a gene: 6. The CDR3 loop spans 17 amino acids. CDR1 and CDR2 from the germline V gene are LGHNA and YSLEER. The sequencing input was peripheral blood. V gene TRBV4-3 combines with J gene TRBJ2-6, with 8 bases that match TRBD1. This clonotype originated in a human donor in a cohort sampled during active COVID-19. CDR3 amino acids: CASSQTGDRAGANVLTF. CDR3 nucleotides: TGCGCCAGCAGCCAGACAGGGGATAGGGCTGGGGCCAACGTCCTGACTTTC.